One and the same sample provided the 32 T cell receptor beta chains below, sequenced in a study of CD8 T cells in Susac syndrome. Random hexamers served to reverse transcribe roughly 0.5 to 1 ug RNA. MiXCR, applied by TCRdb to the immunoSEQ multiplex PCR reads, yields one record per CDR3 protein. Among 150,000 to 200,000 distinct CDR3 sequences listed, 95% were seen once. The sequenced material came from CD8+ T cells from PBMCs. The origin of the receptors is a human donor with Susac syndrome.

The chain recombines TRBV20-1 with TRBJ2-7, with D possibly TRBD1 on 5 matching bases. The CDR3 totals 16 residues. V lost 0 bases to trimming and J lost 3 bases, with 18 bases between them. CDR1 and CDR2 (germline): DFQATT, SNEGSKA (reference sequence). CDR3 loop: CSAREDSEELFYEQYF. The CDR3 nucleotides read TGCAGTGCTAGAGAAGACAGCGAAGAGCTCTTCTACGAGCAGTACTTC.

CDR3 protein: CASSLDRLWEKLFF. In DNA, the CDR3 is TGTGCCAGCAGCCTGGACAGGCTTTGGGAAAAACTGTTTTTT. The V call is TRBV6-6, the J call TRBJ1-4; 7 bases fit TRBD1. With 6 bases clipped from V and 8 bases from J, the junction kept 9 bases outside the gene matches. Germline V CDR1 and CDR2: MNHNY, SVGAGI (reference sequence). This CDR3 is built from 14 residues.

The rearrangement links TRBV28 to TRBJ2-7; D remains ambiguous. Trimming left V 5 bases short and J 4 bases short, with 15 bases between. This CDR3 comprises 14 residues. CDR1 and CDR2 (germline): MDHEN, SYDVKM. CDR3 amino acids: CASSPASVSYEQYF. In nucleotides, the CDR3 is TGTGCCAGCAGTCCCGCCTCAGTTTCGTACGAGCAGTACTTC.

The CDR3 DNA sequence: TGTGCCACCATGGGACCCGAATCCAATGAGCAGTTCTTC. This translates into CATMGPESNEQFF. The chain recombines TRBV24-1 with TRBJ2-1; either TRBD1 or TRBD2 may supply D (5 bases each). Per the germline V gene, CDR1 is KGHDR and CDR2 is SFDVKD. This CDR3 has 13 residues. The V end was cut by 8 bases, the J end by 6 bases, with 13 bases between.

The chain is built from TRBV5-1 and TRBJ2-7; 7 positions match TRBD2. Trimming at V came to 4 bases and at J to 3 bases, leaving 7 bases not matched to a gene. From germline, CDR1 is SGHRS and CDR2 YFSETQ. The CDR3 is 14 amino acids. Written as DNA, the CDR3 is TGCGCCAGCAGCCCGGCGGGCGGGGGCTACGAGCAGTACTTC. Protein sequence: CASSPAGGGYEQYF.

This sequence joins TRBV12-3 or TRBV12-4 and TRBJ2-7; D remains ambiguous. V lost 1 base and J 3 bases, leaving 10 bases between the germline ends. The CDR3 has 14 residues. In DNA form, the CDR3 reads TGTGCCAGCAGTTTAGGGGGATTGAACTACGAGCAGTACTTC. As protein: CASSLGGLNYEQYF.

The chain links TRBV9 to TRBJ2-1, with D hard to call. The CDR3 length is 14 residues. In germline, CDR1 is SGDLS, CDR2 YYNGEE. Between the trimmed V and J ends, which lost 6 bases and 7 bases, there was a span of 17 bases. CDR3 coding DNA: TGTGCCAGCACCTCCCTGGACGGAAAGAATGAGCAGTTCTTC. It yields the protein CASTSLDGKNEQFF.

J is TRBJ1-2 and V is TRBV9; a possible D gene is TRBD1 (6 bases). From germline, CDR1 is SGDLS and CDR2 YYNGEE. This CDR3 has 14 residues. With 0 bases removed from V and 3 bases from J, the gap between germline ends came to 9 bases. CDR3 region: CASSVGGGHYGYTF. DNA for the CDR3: TGTGCCAGCAGCGTAGGGGGGGGCCACTATGGCTACACCTTC.

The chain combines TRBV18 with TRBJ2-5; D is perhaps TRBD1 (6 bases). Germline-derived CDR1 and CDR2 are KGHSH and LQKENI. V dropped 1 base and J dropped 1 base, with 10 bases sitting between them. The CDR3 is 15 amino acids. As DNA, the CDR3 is TGTGCCAGCTCACCACTTGGGACATCCCAAGAGACCCAGTACTTC. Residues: CASSPLGTSQETQYF.

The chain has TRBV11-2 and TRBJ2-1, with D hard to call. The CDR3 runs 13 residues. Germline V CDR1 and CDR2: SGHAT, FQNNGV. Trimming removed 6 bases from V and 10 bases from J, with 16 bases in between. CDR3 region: CASSFELPGEQFF. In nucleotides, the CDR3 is TGTGCCAGCAGTTTTGAACTCCCTGGAGAGCAGTTCTTC.

Here the CDR3 DNA reads TGTGCCAGCAGCTTCAGTCTGGCTGGAAACACCATATATTTT. Translation gives CASSFSLAGNTIYF. The chain recombines TRBV13 with TRBJ1-3; D call uncertain. Per the germline V gene, CDR1 is PRHDT and CDR2 is FYEKMQ (reference sequence). The ends were cut back, 3 bases at V and 2 bases at J, with 8 bases in the middle. The CDR3 is 14 residues long. Supplemented by reference TRBV13 and TRBJ1-3, the full variable domain reads AAGVIQSPRHLIKEKRETATLKCYPIPRHDTVYWYQQGPGQDPQFLISFYEKMQSDKGSIPDRFSAQQFSDYHSELNMSSLELGDSALYFCASSFSLAGNTIYFGEGSWLTVV.

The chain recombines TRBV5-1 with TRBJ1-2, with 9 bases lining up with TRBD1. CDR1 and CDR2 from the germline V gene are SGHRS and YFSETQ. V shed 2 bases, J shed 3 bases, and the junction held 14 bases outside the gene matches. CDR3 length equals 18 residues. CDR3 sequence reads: CASSFVSITGGVDYGYTF. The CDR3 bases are TGCGCCAGCAGCTTCGTCTCCATTACAGGGGGCGTCGACTATGGCTACACCTTC.

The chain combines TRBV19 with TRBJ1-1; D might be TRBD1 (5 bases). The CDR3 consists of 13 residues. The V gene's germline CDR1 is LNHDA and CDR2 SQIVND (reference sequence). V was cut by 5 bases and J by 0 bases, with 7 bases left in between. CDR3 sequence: CASSATVNTEAFF. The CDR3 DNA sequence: TGTGCCAGTAGTGCGACAGTGAACACTGAAGCTTTCTTT. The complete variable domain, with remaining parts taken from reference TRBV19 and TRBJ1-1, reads DGGITQSPKYLFRKEGQNVTLSCEQNLNHDAMYWYRQDPGQGLRLIYYSQIVNDFQKGDIAEGYSVSREKKESFPLTVTSAQKNPTAFYLCASSATVNTEAFFGQGTRLTVV.

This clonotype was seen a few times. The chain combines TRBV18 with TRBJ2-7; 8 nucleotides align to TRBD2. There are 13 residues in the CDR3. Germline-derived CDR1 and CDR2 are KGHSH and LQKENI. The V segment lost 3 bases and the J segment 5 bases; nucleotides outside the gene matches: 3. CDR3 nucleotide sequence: TGTGCCAGCTCACCGGGGACTAGTAACGAGCAGTACTTC. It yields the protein CASSPGTSNEQYF.

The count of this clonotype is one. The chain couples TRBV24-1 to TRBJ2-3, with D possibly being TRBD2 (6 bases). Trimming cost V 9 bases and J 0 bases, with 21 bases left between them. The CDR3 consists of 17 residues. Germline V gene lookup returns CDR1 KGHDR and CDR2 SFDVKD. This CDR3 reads CATGGLRDAPSTDTQYF. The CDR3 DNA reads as TGTGCCACCGGGGGACTGAGGGACGCGCCTAGCACAGATACGCAGTATTTT.

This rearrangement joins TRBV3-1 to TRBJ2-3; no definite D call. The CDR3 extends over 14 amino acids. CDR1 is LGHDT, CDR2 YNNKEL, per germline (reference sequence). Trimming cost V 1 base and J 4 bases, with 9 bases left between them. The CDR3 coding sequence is TGTGCCAGCAGCCAAGTCCGGGTCCCAGATACGCAGTATTTT. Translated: CASSQVRVPDTQYF.

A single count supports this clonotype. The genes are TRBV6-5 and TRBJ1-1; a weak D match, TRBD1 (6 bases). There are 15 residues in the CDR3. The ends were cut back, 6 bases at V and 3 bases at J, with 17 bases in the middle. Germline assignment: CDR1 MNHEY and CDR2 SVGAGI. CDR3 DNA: TGTGCCAGCAGCCGTGGACAGCCACGGCACACTGAAGCTTTCTTT. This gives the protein CASSRGQPRHTEAFF.

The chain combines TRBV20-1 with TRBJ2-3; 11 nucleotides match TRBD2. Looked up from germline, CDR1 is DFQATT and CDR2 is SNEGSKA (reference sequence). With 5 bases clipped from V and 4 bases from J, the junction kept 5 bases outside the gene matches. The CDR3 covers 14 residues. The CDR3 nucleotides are TGCAGTGCTCAGACTAGCGGGAAGGCAGATACGCAGTATTTT. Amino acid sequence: CSAQTSGKADTQYF.

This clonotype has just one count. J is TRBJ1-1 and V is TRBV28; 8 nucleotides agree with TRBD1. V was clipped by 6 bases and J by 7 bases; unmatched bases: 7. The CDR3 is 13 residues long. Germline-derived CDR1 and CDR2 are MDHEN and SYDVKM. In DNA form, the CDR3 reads TGTGCCAGCAGCGGCAGGGGGCTTAATGAAGCTTTCTTT. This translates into CASSGRGLNEAFF.

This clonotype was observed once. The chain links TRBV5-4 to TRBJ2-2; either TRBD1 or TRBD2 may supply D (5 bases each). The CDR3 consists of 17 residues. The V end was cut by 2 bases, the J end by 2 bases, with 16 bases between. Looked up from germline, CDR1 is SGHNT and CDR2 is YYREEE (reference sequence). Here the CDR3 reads CASSLGTGRSNTGELFF. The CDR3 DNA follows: TGTGCCAGCAGCTTAGGGACGGGCAGGAGTAACACCGGGGAGCTGTTTTTT.

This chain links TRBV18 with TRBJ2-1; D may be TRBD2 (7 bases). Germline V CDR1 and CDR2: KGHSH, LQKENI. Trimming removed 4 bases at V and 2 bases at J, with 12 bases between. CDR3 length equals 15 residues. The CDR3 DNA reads TGTGCCAGCTCACTTGCCGGGGGGCCCTACAATGAGCAGTTCTTC. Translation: CASSLAGGPYNEQFF.

The CDR3 coding sequence is TGTGCCAGCAGTTTACAGGGGGCGTTTGTTCCAGATACGCAGTATTTT. Amino acid sequence: CASSLQGAFVPDTQYF. The J gene is TRBJ2-3, the V gene TRBV28; TRBD1 aligns across 8 bases. The trim removed 2 bases at V and 4 bases at J, leaving 8 bases unmatched. Germline-derived CDR1 and CDR2 are MDHEN and SYDVKM. CDR3 length: 16 amino acids.

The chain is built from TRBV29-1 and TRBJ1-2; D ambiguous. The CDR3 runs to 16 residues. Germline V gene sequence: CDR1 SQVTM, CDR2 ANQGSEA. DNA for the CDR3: TGCAACCCTGTCCGAGACCGTGGCTTAGGTGACTATGGCTACACCTTC. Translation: CNPVRDRGLGDYGYTF.

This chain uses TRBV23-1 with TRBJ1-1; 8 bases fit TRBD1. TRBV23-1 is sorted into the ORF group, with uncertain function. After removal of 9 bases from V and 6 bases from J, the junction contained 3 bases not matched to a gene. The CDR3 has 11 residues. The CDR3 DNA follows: TGCGCCAGTGGACAGGGATCTGAAGCTTTCTTT. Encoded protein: CASGQGSEAFF.

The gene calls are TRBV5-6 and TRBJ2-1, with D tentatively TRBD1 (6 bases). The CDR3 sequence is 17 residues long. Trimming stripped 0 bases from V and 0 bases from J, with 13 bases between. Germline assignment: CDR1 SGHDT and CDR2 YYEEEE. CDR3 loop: CASSLELGTSSYNEQFF. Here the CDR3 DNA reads TGTGCCAGCAGCTTGGAACTGGGGACAAGCTCCTACAATGAGCAGTTCTTC. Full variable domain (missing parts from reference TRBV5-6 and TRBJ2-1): DAGVTQSPTHLIKTRGQQVTLRCSPKSGHDTVSWYQQALGQGPQFIFQYYEEEERQRGNFPDRFSGHQFPNYSSELNVNALLLGDSALYLCASSLELGTSSYNEQFFGPGTRLTVL.

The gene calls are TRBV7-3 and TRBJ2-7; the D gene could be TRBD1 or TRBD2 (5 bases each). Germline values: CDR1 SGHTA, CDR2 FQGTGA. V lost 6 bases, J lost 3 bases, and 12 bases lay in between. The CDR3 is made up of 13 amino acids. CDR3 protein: CASRSGTDYEQYF. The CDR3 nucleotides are TGTGCCAGCAGGTCCGGGACGGACTACGAGCAGTACTTC. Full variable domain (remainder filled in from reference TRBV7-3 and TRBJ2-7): GAGVSQTPSNKVTEKGKYVELRCDPISGHTALYWYRQSLGQGPEFLIYFQGTGAADDSGLPNDRFFAVRPEGSVSTLKIQRTERGDSAVYLCASRSGTDYEQYFGPGTRLTVT.

The CDR3 nucleotides are TGCGCCAGCAGCTCCGGGGACAGGGAGACGATAAACTATGGCTACACCTTC. Its translation: CASSSGDRETINYGYTF. This chain uses TRBV5-1 with TRBJ1-2, with 9 bases matching TRBD1. Trimming removed 3 bases from V and 2 bases from J; junction bases left unmatched: 11. Looked up from germline, CDR1 is SGHRS and CDR2 is YFSETQ. The CDR3 has 17 residues.

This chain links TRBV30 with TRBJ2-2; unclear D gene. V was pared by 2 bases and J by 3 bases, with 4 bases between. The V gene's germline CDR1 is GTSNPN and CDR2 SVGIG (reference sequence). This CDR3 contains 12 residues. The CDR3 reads CAWSLDTGELFF. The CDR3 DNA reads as TGTGCCTGGAGTCTGGACACCGGGGAGCTGTTTTTT.

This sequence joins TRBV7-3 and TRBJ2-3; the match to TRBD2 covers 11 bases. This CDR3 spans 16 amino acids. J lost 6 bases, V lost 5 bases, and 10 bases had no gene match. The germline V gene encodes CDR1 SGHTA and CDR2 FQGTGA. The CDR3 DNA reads TGTGCCAGCAGCCCCGTTAGCGGGGGGGCCGTGGATACGCAGTATTTT. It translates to CASSPVSGGAVDTQYF.

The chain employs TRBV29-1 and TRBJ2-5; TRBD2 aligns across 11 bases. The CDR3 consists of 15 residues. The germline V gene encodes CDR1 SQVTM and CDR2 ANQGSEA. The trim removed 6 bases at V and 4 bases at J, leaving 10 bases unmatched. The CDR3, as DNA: TGCAGCGTGGGGACTAGCGGTAAGAAGGGAGAGACCCAGTACTTC. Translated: CSVGTSGKKGETQYF.

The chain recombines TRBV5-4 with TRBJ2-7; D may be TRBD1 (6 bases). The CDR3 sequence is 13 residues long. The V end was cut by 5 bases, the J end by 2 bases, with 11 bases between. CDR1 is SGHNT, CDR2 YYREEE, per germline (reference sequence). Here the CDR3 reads CASSSGTTYEQYF. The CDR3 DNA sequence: TGTGCCAGCAGTTCCGGGACAACCTACGAGCAGTACTTC.

CDR3 in DNA: TGCAGTGCTAGCGTGACTAGCGGGTACGAGCAGTACTTC. This translates into CSASVTSGYEQYF. The chain couples TRBV20-1 to TRBJ2-7; 10 bases line up with TRBD2. The CDR3 runs 13 residues. Germline V gene lookup returns CDR1 DFQATT and CDR2 SNEGSKA (reference sequence). V dropped 3 bases and J dropped 4; count of bases not matched to a gene: 3.